This T cell receptor beta chain was found in a study of T cell clonality in common variable immunodeficiency. Reduced serum IgG, IgA and/or IgM plus specific antibody deficiency defined CVID. Of CVID subjects, about 14 were female and over 25 male, mean age approximately 44. All CVID subjects were on immunoglobulin replacement for at least one year. Points on this clone: The antigen remains unidentified. The read falls 3 residues short of the CDR3 end, and the missing part is taken from the germline J gene.

Sequencing used immunoSEQ multiplex PCR; TCRdb keeps in-frame clones, though not all of them. The sample shows roughly 5,000 clones, none of them appearing just once. Notes on the study in general: Fewer TCRbeta clones were shared among CVID subjects than controls. In common variable immunodeficiency, TCR beta chains reportedly carried fewer deletions and N-nucleotide insertions.

Germline CDR1 is PRHDT and CDR2 is FYEKMQ (reference sequence). The CDR3 spans 12 residues. This sequence was found in a human donor with common variable immunodeficiency. The V and J genes are TRBV13 and TRBJ1-2; D is undetermined. Sequencing was done on a sample of peripheral blood mononuclear cells. The DNA read from the CDR3 is TGTGCCAGCACCGAATCCCGGTGGGGC. Translated: CASTESRWG. The whole CDR3 region reads CASTESRWGYTF. Together with reference TRBV13 and TRBJ1-2, the CDR3 gives the full variable domain: AAGVIQSPRHLIKEKRETATLKCYPIPRHDTVYWYQQGPGQDPQFLISFYEKMQSDKGSIPDRFSAQQFSDYHSELNMSSLELGDSALYFCASTESRWGYTFGSGTRLTVV.